The rows below give T cell receptor beta chains drawn from one sample of a study of blood T cell repertoires in COVID-19. Some clones are missing from TCRdb's copy, which holds only in-frame ones; the method was immunoSEQ multiplex PCR. The sample has over 55,000 clones, about 91% seen once. The sequenced sample consisted of peripheral blood. The receptors shown here come from a man aged 60-69 years with acute or convalescent COVID-19. The CDR3 runs from the conserved cysteine through the conserved F or W. The D gene is left open where the match is weak. The listing skips clone size in some rows; elsewhere it reads once, few, many or a size class.

V gene	J gene	CDR3 length	clone size	D gene	CDR3 protein	CDR3 DNA
TRBV9	TRBJ1-1	15	NA	NA	CASSAPGRGASEAFF	TGTGCCAGCAGCGCTCCGGGGCGGGGGGCGTCTGAAGCTTTCTTT
TRBV19	TRBJ2-3	11	NA	NA	CASSIGDTQYF	TGTGCCAGTAGTATTGGCGATACGCAGTATTTT
TRBV18	TRBJ2-2	13	NA	NA	CASSPQSTGELFF	TGTGCCAGCTCACCACAGAGCACCGGGGAGCTGTTTTTT
TRBV5-4	TRBJ2-1	14	NA	NA	CASSSRTADNEQFF	TGTGCCAGCAGCTCGCGGACAGCGGACAATGAGCAGTTCTTC
TRBV4-2	TRBJ2-7	17	NA	TRBD2	CASSQDFGLAGLYEQYF	TGTGCCAGCAGCCAAGATTTCGGGCTAGCGGGACTGTACGAGCAGTACTTC
TRBV7-9	TRBJ1-3	14	NA	NA	CASSLGQSGNTIYF	TGTGCCAGCAGCTTAGGACAGAGTGGAAACACCATATATTTT
TRBV9	TRBJ1-1	13	once	NA	CASSATVNTEAFF	TGTGCCAGCAGCGCCACAGTGAACACTGAAGCTTTCTTT
TRBV28	TRBJ1-6	15	NA	TRBD1	CASTVPTGRNSPLHF	TGTGCCAGCACCGTCCCGACAGGGCGTAATTCACCCCTCCACTTT
TRBV30	TRBJ1-6	15	NA	TRBD1	CAWNLDRSANSPLHF	TGTGCCTGGAACCTGGACAGGAGCGCTAATTCACCCCTCCACTTT
TRBV19	TRBJ1-5	16	NA	TRBD1	CASSILGDRGKQPQHF	TGTGCCAGTAGTATCTTGGGGGACAGGGGTAAACAGCCCCAGCATTTT
TRBV29-1	TRBJ1-4	15	NA	TRBD1	CSATGQDTTNEKLFF	TGCAGCGCCACCGGACAGGACACAACTAATGAAAAACTGTTTTTT
TRBV7-2	TRBJ1-6	15	few	NA	CASSQHQRSNSPLHF	TGTGCCAGCAGCCAGCACCAGCGGTCTAATTCACCCCTCCACTTT
TRBV7-8	TRBJ2-7	18	NA	TRBD2	CASSLGTSGREYVYEQYF	TGTGCCAGCAGCTTAGGGACTAGCGGGAGGGAATACGTCTACGAGCAGTACTTC
TRBV11-2	TRBJ2-7	15	NA	NA	CASTPLSRRSYEQYF	TGTGCCAGCACCCCCCTATCTCGTCGGTCCTACGAGCAGTACTTC
TRBV5-6	TRBJ2-3	14	NA	NA	CASSLAIQTDTQYF	TGTGCCAGCAGCTTGGCCATTCAGACAGATACGCAGTATTTT
TRBV6-5	TRBJ1-1	16	NA	TRBD1	CASSYSGSGGPTEAFF	TGTGCCAGCAGTTACTCGGGGTCAGGGGGGCCCACTGAAGCTTTCTTT
TRBV3-1/TRBV3-2	TRBJ2-6	15	NA	NA	CASTPPGGGANVLTF	TGTGCCAGCACCCCTCCGGGTGGCGGGGCCAACGTCCTGACTTTC
TRBV2	TRBJ1-5	13	once	TRBD1	CASYDRENQPQHF	TGTGCCAGCTACGACAGGGAGAATCAGCCCCAGCATTTT